Listed here are 29 T cell receptor beta chains from one sample, sequenced in a study of blood T cell repertoires in COVID-19. TCRdb keeps only in-frame clones here, not all; method: immunoSEQ multiplex PCR. The table includes around 260,000 clones, approximately 85% detected once. The sample was peripheral blood. Receptors were obtained from a human donor with COVID-19, enrolled during active disease. The donor label of this sample is uncertain.

The V gene is TRBV30, the J gene TRBJ1-1; unclear D gene. Germline V gene lookup returns CDR1 GTSNPN and CDR2 SVGIG (reference sequence). CDR3 length: 10 residues. Trimming stripped 4 bases from V and 11 bases from J, with 11 bases between. The CDR3, as DNA: TGTGCCTGGATTCAAGGGAGGGCTTTCTTT. Its translation: CAWIQGRAFF.

CDR3 region: CASNVGLPEGVDTQYF. CDR3 DNA: TGTGCCAGCAACGTAGGACTTCCCGAGGGTGTGGATACGCAGTATTTT. This rearrangement joins TRBV7-9 to TRBJ2-3, with D tentatively TRBD2 (5 bases). V lost 7 bases to trimming and J lost 6 bases, with 23 bases between them. The length of the CDR3 is 16 residues. The germline gives CDR1 SEHNR, CDR2 FQNEAQ (reference sequence).

This chain links TRBV18 with TRBJ2-3; TRBD2 matches at 10 bases. The V segment lost 4 bases and the J segment 1 base; nucleotides outside the gene matches: 2. This CDR3 comprises 15 residues. The germline CDR1 and CDR2 sequences are KGHSH and LQKENI. The CDR3 DNA sequence: TGTGCCAGCTCACTTGGACTAGCGGGCACAGATACGCAGTATTTT. Protein product: CASSLGLAGTDTQYF.

The rearrangement uses TRBV5-1 and TRBJ2-7; possible D gene TRBD2, 5 bases. This CDR3 is 16 amino acids long. Germline assignment: CDR1 SGHRS and CDR2 YFSETQ. V was clipped by 0 bases and J by 7 bases, with 20 bases between them. The CDR3 loop reads CASSLEGLADTGEQYF. CDR3 in DNA: TGCGCCAGCAGCTTGGAAGGCCTAGCCGACACGGGGGAGCAGTACTTC.

This rearrangement joins TRBV7-9 to TRBJ2-7; 7 bases are a match to TRBD2. This CDR3 has 16 residues. Germline assignment: CDR1 SEHNR and CDR2 FQNEAQ (reference sequence). J lost 0 bases, V lost 2 bases, and 7 bases had no gene match. This CDR3 is CASSLSGTTRSYEQYF. The CDR3 DNA follows: TGTGCCAGCAGCTTATCTGGGACTACGCGCTCCTACGAGCAGTACTTC.

V is TRBV2 and J is TRBJ1-5; 12 positions match TRBD1. The CDR3 loop spans 17 amino acids. CDR1 is SNHLY, CDR2 FYNNEI, per germline. J lost 2 bases, V lost 6 bases, and 8 bases had no gene match. CDR3 loop: CASRPGTGGLGNQPQHF. CDR3 in DNA: TGTGCCAGCAGGCCCGGGACAGGGGGCTTGGGCAATCAGCCCCAGCATTTT.

The V and J genes are TRBV6-4 and TRBJ1-2; 9 bases align to TRBD1. The CDR3 loop spans 14 amino acids. Germline loops: CDR1 MRHNA, CDR2 SNTAGT. V was pared by 3 bases and J by 7 bases, with 6 bases of the junction left unmatched. The CDR3 DNA reads TGTGCCAGCAGTGAAGACAGGGGGTCTCGTGGCTACACCTTC. Translation gives CASSEDRGSRGYTF.

This chain connects TRBV28 to TRBJ1-3, with D unclear. CDR3 length: 14 residues. CDR1 MDHEN and CDR2 SYDVKM come from the germline V gene. V was shortened by 8 bases and J by 0 bases, with 11 bases between the two germline ends. CDR3 nucleotides: TGTGCCAGCCACTTCGCGAGCTCTGGAAACACCATATATTTT. It yields the protein CASHFASSGNTIYF.

V usage is TRBV2 and J usage is TRBJ1-5; 8 bases fit TRBD1. This CDR3 spans 16 amino acids. V lost 6 bases and J lost 7; bases outside the gene matches: 14. The germline V gene encodes CDR1 SNHLY and CDR2 FYNNEI. Written as DNA, the CDR3 is TGTGCCAGCAGCCCCAGTTTTGACAGGGGAGACCAGCCCCAGCATTTT. Amino acids: CASSPSFDRGDQPQHF. Using reference TRBV2 and TRBJ1-5 for the parts outside the CDR3, the full variable domain is EPEVTQTPSHQVTQMGQEVILRCVPISNHLYFYWYRQILGQKVEFLVSFYNNEISEKSEIFDDQFSVERPDGSNFTLKIRSTKLEDSAMYFCASSPSFDRGDQPQHFGDGTRLSIL.

In regard to this clone: The sample has other DNA sequences that encode this CDR3 too. The chain employs TRBV7-2 and TRBJ1-5, with a possible D match to TRBD1 (5 bases). This CDR3 region has 15 residues. The germline gives CDR1 SGHTA, CDR2 FQGNSA. Trimming cost V 0 bases and J 1 base, with 7 bases left between them. The CDR3 here is CASSLAQGSNQPQHF. The CDR3 coding sequence is TGTGCCAGCAGCTTAGCGCAGGGAAGCAATCAGCCCCAGCATTTT.

This clone is a singleton in its sample. The J gene is TRBJ1-2, the V gene TRBV28, with a possible D match to TRBD1 (6 bases). CDR3 length equals 14 residues. Germline V gives CDR1 MDHEN, CDR2 SYDVKM. With 5 bases removed from V and 7 bases from J, the gap between germline ends came to 17 bases. Here the CDR3 reads CASSGGGASRGYTF. CDR3 coding DNA: TGTGCCAGCAGTGGTGGGGGGGCCTCACGTGGCTACACCTTC.

The CDR3 DNA is TGTGCCACCAGCAGGACGGGGACCTATAATTCACCCCTCCACTTT. Protein sequence: CATSRTGTYNSPLHF. This chain connects TRBV15 to TRBJ1-6, with unresolved D. The germline V gene has CDR1 LNHNV and CDR2 YYDKDF (reference sequence). CDR3 length equals 15 residues. Trimming removed 3 bases from V and 2 bases from J, with 8 bases in between.

J is TRBJ1-4 and V is TRBV29-1; 7 bases match TRBD1. The CDR3 spans 15 residues. J gave up 7 bases and V 4 bases, and 12 bases lay outside the gene matches. Germline V gene data show CDR1 as SQVTM and CDR2 as ANQGSEA. The chain's CDR3 is CSVADTGELGEKLFF. Written as DNA, the CDR3 is TGCAGCGTTGCAGATACAGGGGAGCTAGGTGAAAAACTGTTTTTT.

The V gene is TRBV19, the J gene TRBJ1-5; no clear D. The CDR3 totals 14 residues. Trimming removed 3 bases at V and 2 bases at J, with 8 bases between. Germline V gene lookup returns CDR1 LNHDA and CDR2 SQIVND (reference sequence). As DNA, the CDR3 is TGTGCCAGTAGTATGGTTGCAGGCAATCAGCCCCAGCATTTT. Its protein product is CASSMVAGNQPQHF.

The chain has TRBV4-3 and TRBJ1-4; 7 positions match TRBD1. The CDR3 consists of 14 residues. The junction had 3 bases not matched to a gene; V was cut back by 0 bases and J by 8 bases. The germline gives CDR1 LGHNA, CDR2 YSLEER. The CDR3 reads CASSQDVRGEKLFF. In DNA, the CDR3 is TGCGCCAGCAGCCAAGATGTCAGGGGGGAAAAACTGTTTTTT.

The V gene is TRBV7-9, the J gene TRBJ2-7; D perhaps matches TRBD1 (5 bases). The CDR3 loop spans 18 amino acids. The germline CDR1 and CDR2 sequences are SEHNR and FQNEAQ (reference sequence). Trimming shortened V by 3 bases and J by 0 bases, and 21 bases separated the two germline ends. The CDR3 sequence: CASSFAGIPSVDSYEQYF. CDR3 nucleotides: TGTGCCAGCAGCTTTGCAGGGATCCCCTCCGTGGACTCCTACGAGCAGTACTTC.

V and J are TRBV19 and TRBJ1-4; D perhaps matches TRBD1 (6 bases). Between the trimmed V and J ends, which lost 10 bases and 4 bases, there was a span of 13 bases. Germline assignment: CDR1 LNHDA and CDR2 SQIVND (reference sequence). The CDR3 is made up of 13 amino acids. CDR3 residues: CATGGQLNEKLFF. CDR3 bases: TGTGCCACGGGGGGGCAGCTTAATGAAAAACTGTTTTTT.

The J gene is TRBJ1-4, the V gene TRBV30; 8 positions agree with TRBD1. The CDR3 is 16 amino acids. J was trimmed by 7 bases and V by 3 bases; bases with no gene match: 13. The germline V gene has CDR1 GTSNPN and CDR2 SVGIG (reference sequence). DNA for the CDR3: TGTGCCTGGAGCTCTTTTCGGACAGGGAAGGGTGAAAAACTGTTTTTT. Amino acid sequence: CAWSSFRTGKGEKLFF.

The CDR3 loop is CASSLAGGRAYNEQFF. In nucleotides, the CDR3 is TGTGCCAGCAGCTTAGCTGGCGGGAGGGCCTACAATGAGCAGTTCTTC. The chain links TRBV7-6 to TRBJ2-1, with 9 bases fitting TRBD2. The V gene end was trimmed by 0 bases and the J gene end by 2 bases; junction bases not matched to a gene: 2. The CDR3 is 16 amino acids. Germline values: CDR1 SGHVS, CDR2 FNYEAQ.

The chain recombines TRBV11-2 with TRBJ2-7, with TRBD2 matching over 8 bases. There are 16 residues in the CDR3. Germline V lookup: CDR1 SGHAT, CDR2 FQNNGV. V lost 4 bases, J lost 3 bases, and 11 bases stayed unmatched. This CDR3 is CASSSLLGLARYEQYF. The CDR3 nucleotides are TGTGCCAGCAGCTCCCTACTCGGACTAGCTCGCTACGAGCAGTACTTC.

The chain has TRBV3-1 (or the pseudogene TRBV3-2) and TRBJ2-7; TRBD2 matches at 7 bases. Per the germline V gene, CDR1 is LGHDT and CDR2 is YNNKEL (reference sequence). The J segment lost 5 bases and the V segment lost 2 bases, leaving 15 bases of the junction unmatched. The CDR3 has 17 amino acids. The CDR3 here is CASSQWGIGAGLDEQYF. Here the CDR3 DNA reads TGTGCCAGCAGCCAATGGGGGATTGGAGCGGGACTCGACGAGCAGTACTTC.

CDR3 residues: CASSLSTGRNTEAFF. CDR3 DNA sequence: TGCGCCAGCAGCTTGTCAACGGGGAGGAACACTGAAGCTTTCTTT. The genes are TRBV5-1 and TRBJ1-1, with D unresolved. Germline V gene sequence: CDR1 SGHRS, CDR2 YFSETQ. V was pared by 1 base and J by 1 base, with 11 bases between. This CDR3 contains 15 residues.

The sample holds one count of this clone. The rearrangement links TRBV9 to TRBJ2-1, with 12 bases that match TRBD2. Per germline, CDR1 SGDLS and CDR2 YYNGEE. V was pared by 0 bases and J by 3 bases, with 10 bases of the junction left unmatched. CDR3 length equals 19 residues. CDR3 coding DNA: TGTGCCAGCAGCGTAGGACTAGCGGGAGATTCTTCCTACTACAATGAGCAGTTCTTC. Protein product: CASSVGLAGDSSYYNEQFF.

The J gene is TRBJ1-5, the V gene TRBV5-1; D might be TRBD1 (5 bases). The germline V gene encodes CDR1 SGHRS and CDR2 YFSETQ. The CDR3 loop spans 15 amino acids. V was pared by 3 bases and J by 2 bases, with 12 bases between. CDR3 nucleotides: TGCGCCAGCAGCTGGGGTGGAGGGGGCAATCAGCCCCAGCATTTT. This gives the protein CASSWGGGGNQPQHF.

This clone was observed a few times. The V call is TRBV3-1 (or the pseudogene TRBV3-2), the J call TRBJ1-1, with D possibly being TRBD1 (6 bases). This CDR3 spans 15 amino acids. Germline CDR1 LGHDT, CDR2 YNNKEL (reference sequence). With 0 bases removed from V and 1 base from J, the gap between germline ends came to 9 bases. The CDR3 region is CASSQDAGENTEAFF. The CDR3 DNA follows: TGTGCCAGCAGCCAAGATGCAGGGGAGAACACTGAAGCTTTCTTT.

The chain uses TRBV4-3 and TRBJ2-3; 9 bases align to TRBD2. The CDR3 consists of 15 residues. The V segment lost 2 bases and the J segment 2 bases; nucleotides outside the gene matches: 2. Germline CDR1 and CDR2: LGHNA and YSLEER. Written as DNA, the CDR3 is TGCGCCAGCAGCCAAAGCGGGAGGCCCACAGATACGCAGTATTTT. Amino acids: CASSQSGRPTDTQYF.

This chain joins TRBV5-8 and TRBJ2-3, with 8 bases fitting TRBD2. The CDR3 is 14 residues long. Per the germline V gene, CDR1 is SGHTS and CDR2 is YDEGEE. Trimming took 1 base from V and 7 from J; bases not matched to a gene: 5. In nucleotides, the CDR3 is TGTGCCAGCAGCTTGAGGACTAGCAGATATACGCAGTATTTT. Translated: CASSLRTSRYTQYF.

The rearrangement links TRBV7-2 to TRBJ2-1; 9 nucleotides agree with TRBD1. The V segment lost 4 bases and the J segment 2 bases; nucleotides outside the gene matches: 9. From germline, CDR1 is SGHTA and CDR2 FQGNSA. This CDR3 has 17 amino acids. CDR3 region: CASSYHPGTGTYNEQFF. CDR3 bases: TGTGCCAGCAGCTACCATCCGGGGACAGGGACCTACAATGAGCAGTTCTTC.

This clone was seen once. The chain combines TRBV2 with TRBJ1-2, with 9 positions matching TRBD1. Germline CDR1 is SNHLY and CDR2 is FYNNEI. The CDR3 contains 14 residues. Unmatched junction bases numbered 8, after V lost 6 bases and J lost 6 bases. The CDR3 coding sequence is TGTGCCAGCAGGGGGACAGGGAACCCACATGGCTACACCTTC. Translation: CASRGTGNPHGYTF.